This is a list of T cell receptor beta chains from one sample in a study of CD8 T cells in Susac syndrome. TCRdb passed the immunoSEQ multiplex PCR reads through MiXCR, listing each CDR3 protein once. The sample lists hundreds of thousands of distinct CDR3 sequences, about 94% seen once, with 0.15% in the top ten. Sequencing input: CD4+ T cells from PBMCs. These receptors originate from a human donor with Susac syndrome. Both conserved end residues are part of each CDR3. D genes are given only for firm matches. Clone size is shown for a subset of rows, as once, few, many or a class of expanded clone.

>TRBJ2-5|TRBD1|TRBV20-1|-
TGCAGTGCTCAGGACAGGGGAAAAGAGACCCAGTACTTC
CSAQDRGKETQYF
>TRBJ2-7|TRBD1|TRBV18|-
TGTGCCAGCTCACCCACCGGGACAGGCGGGGACGAGCAGTACTTC
CASSPTGTGGDEQYF
>TRBJ2-7|-|TRBV20-1|once
TGCAGTGCTAAGTGGTGGGGGCAGGGAGCCGAGCAGTACTTC
CSAKWWGQGAEQYF
>TRBJ1-4|-|TRBV12-3/TRBV12-4|-
TGTGCCAGCAGTTTGCCCGGGGTGAATGAAAAACTGTTTTTT
CASSLPGVNEKLFF
>TRBJ2-3|-|TRBV25-1|-
TGTGCCAGCAGTGAGGCGCTAGGGTTTGGGGATACGCAGTATTTT
CASSEALGFGDTQYF
>TRBJ2-5|TRBD2|TRBV2|-
TGTGCCAGCAGTGAGGGAGGGGCGCGGGAGACCCAGTACTTC
CASSEGGARETQYF
>TRBJ1-2|TRBD1|TRBV6-5|-
TGTGCCAGCAGTCGGGACAGGGCTCGGGGCTACACCTTC
CASSRDRARGYTF
>TRBJ1-1|-|TRBV6-6|-
TGTGCCAGCAGTTACGTCGGTCCGGAAGCTTTCTTT
CASSYVGPEAFF
>TRBJ2-7|-|TRBV7-9|-
TGTGCCAGCAGCCCGGGATCAAACTTCTACGAGCAGTACTTC
CASSPGSNFYEQYF
>TRBJ1-4|-|TRBV2|once
TGTGCCAGCACCCCGGACGGTTTTAATGAAAAACTGTTTTTT
CASTPDGFNEKLFF
>TRBJ1-1|TRBD1|TRBV18|once
TGTGCCAGCTCACCGCAGGGGGAGGCTGAAGCTTTCTTT
CASSPQGEAEAFF
>TRBJ2-4|TRBD2|TRBV20-1|once
TGCAGTGCTACCAAACGCGGGGGTGAGGACATTCAGTACTTC
CSATKRGGEDIQYF
>TRBJ2-5|-|TRBV5-4|-
TGTGCCAGCAGTGAGAGGGAAGAGACCCAGTACTTC
CASSEREETQYF
>TRBJ2-4|TRBD2|TRBV20-1|-
TGCAGTGCTAGAGTCGGGACTAGCGGGGGGGTAAAAACTACCAAAAACATTCAGTACTTC
CSARVGTSGGVKTTKNIQYF
>TRBJ2-1|TRBD2|TRBV5-1|-
TGCGCCAGCAGCCCGCGGCCCGGGGGGTCCTACAATGAGCAGTTCTTC
CASSPRPGGSYNEQFF
>TRBJ1-5|-|TRBV5-8|-
TGTGCCAGCAGTCGAGTACAATCCCAGCATTTT
CASSRVQSQHF
>TRBJ1-5|-|TRBV20-1|-
TGCAGTGCCACAGGGCAGGGCCCCCGGCAGCCCCAGCATTTT
CSATGQGPRQPQHF
>TRBJ2-1|-|TRBV29-1|once
TGCAGCGTTACTGACGGATACAATGAGCAGTTCTTC
CSVTDGYNEQFF
>TRBJ2-5|TRBD2|TRBV24-1|-
TGTGCCACCGCTAGTGGCGGGGGACAAGAGACCCAGTACTTC
CATASGGGQETQYF
>TRBJ2-1|-|TRBV5-4|-
TGTGCCAGCAGCTTGGGACTCACTTCCCATGAGCAGTTCTTC
CASSLGLTSHEQFF
>TRBJ2-3|-|TRBV20-1|-
TGCAGTGCTCGCACAGGGAGTGGCACAGATACGCAGTATTTT
CSARTGSGTDTQYF
>TRBJ1-2|TRBD1|TRBV5-1|-
TGCGCCAGCAGACCCGGGACAGGGGGTAACTATGGCTACACCTTC
CASRPGTGGNYGYTF
>TRBJ1-1|-|TRBV2|-
TGTGCCAGCAGCGTTAAGGACTTAGCCGGGGCAGCTTTCTTT
CASSVKDLAGAAFF
>TRBJ1-6|-|TRBV12-3/TRBV12-4|-
TGTGCCAGCAGTCTCGGGGGTTCGAATTCACCCCTCCACTTT
CASSLGGSNSPLHF
>TRBJ1-1|TRBD1|TRBV20-1|-
TGCAGTGCCACCCAGGGGGCGAGGACTGAAGCTTTCTTT
CSATQGARTEAFF
>TRBJ2-5|TRBD2|TRBV9|-
TGTGCCAGCAGCGTAGGTAGCGGGGCCCAAGAGACCCAGTACTTC
CASSVGSGAQETQYF
>TRBJ2-1|-|TRBV6-6|-
TGTGCCAGCAGTAAACAGGGAGAGCAGTTCTTC
CASSKQGEQFF
>TRBJ1-4|-|TRBV29-1|once
TGCAGCGGTCAGGATATTAATGAAAAACTGTTTTTT
CSGQDINEKLFF
>TRBJ1-1|-|TRBV9|once
TGTGCCAGCAGTCACGGACCCGTAATGAACACTGAAGCTTTCTTT
CASSHGPVMNTEAFF
>TRBJ1-1|TRBD1|TRBV30|-
TGTGCCTGGGGACAGGGAGAAAACACTGAAGCTTTCTTT
CAWGQGENTEAFF
>TRBJ1-1|-|TRBV4-2|-
TGTGCCAGCAGCCAAGAACGGGGATTGGACACTGAAGCTTTCTTT
CASSQERGLDTEAFF
>TRBJ2-5|-|TRBV3-1|-
TGTGCCAGCAGCTTCGGACAGTTCCAAGAGACCCAGTACTTC
CASSFGQFQETQYF
>TRBJ2-5|-|TRBV6-1|few
TGTGCCAGCAGCACTCAAGAGACCCAGTACTTC
CASSTQETQYF
>TRBJ1-5|TRBD1|TRBV20-1|-
TGCAGTGCTAGAGATGCGGACAGGGTCAATCAGCCCCAGCATTTT
CSARDADRVNQPQHF
>TRBJ1-2|TRBD1|TRBV4-1|-
TGCGCCAGCAGCCGAGAGGGACAGGGCCCCTCTGGCTACACCTTC
CASSREGQGPSGYTF
>TRBJ2-5|-|TRBV28|-
TGTGCCAGCAGTCCCCCGCCCGGGCTCGGGGAGACCCAGTACTTC
CASSPPPGLGETQYF
>TRBJ1-6|-|TRBV7-3|-
TGTGCCAGCAGCTTATGGGCGGGGGGTAATTCACCCCTCCACTTT
CASSLWAGGNSPLHF
>TRBJ2-1|TRBD1|TRBV6-5|-
TGTGCCAGCCGTACCAGGGGGAATGAGCAGTTCTTC
CASRTRGNEQFF
>TRBJ2-1|TRBD2|TRBV5-1|-
TGCGCCAGCAGCTTACTAGCGGGGTCCTACAATGAGCAGTTCTTC
CASSLLAGSYNEQFF
>TRBJ2-7|-|TRBV6-2/TRBV6-3|once
TGTGCCAGCAGTTTTGCCTCGGGCAGGACCTACGAGCAGTACTTC
CASSFASGRTYEQYF
>TRBJ2-7|TRBD2|TRBV30|-
TGTGCCTGGAGTGTACGAAAGAGCGGGGGATCCTACGAGCAGTACTTC
CAWSVRKSGGSYEQYF
>TRBJ2-1|TRBD2|TRBV24-1|-
TGTGCCACCAGTGATCCTAGCGGGGGGGCAGGCAATGAGCAGTTCTTC
CATSDPSGGAGNEQFF
>TRBJ2-5|TRBD1|TRBV30|-
TGTGCCTGGAGTCAGCATGCAGGGGGCCAAGAGACCCAGTACTTC
CAWSQHAGGQETQYF
>TRBJ2-5|-|TRBV6-6|-
TGTGCCACCGCGAGAGGGGCAGAGACCCAGTACTTC
CATARGAETQYF
>TRBJ2-2|TRBD1|TRBV5-4|-
TGTGCCAGCAGCTGGAGGGACAGGGCCGGGGAGCTGTTTTTT
CASSWRDRAGELFF
>TRBJ1-1|-|TRBV6-2/TRBV6-3|once
TGTGCCAGCAGGACCCCCCCCGGGGGGCTGCTCCAACGGAACACTGAAGCTTTCTTT
CASRTPPGGLLQRNTEAFF
>TRBJ1-1|-|TRBV27|-
TGTGCCAGCAGAAATAACGGGGGTGAACTTTTT
CASRNNGGELF
>TRBJ2-1|TRBD2|TRBV6-2/TRBV6-3|-
TGTGCCAGCAGTTACGAGACGGGGGGGTCGGAGCAGTTCTTC
CASSYETGGSEQFF
>TRBJ1-4|TRBD1|TRBV20-1|-
TGCAGTGCTAGAACGGACAGGGTTCCTAATGAAAAACTGTTTTTT
CSARTDRVPNEKLFF